The 23 T cell receptor beta chains below all came from one sample that was sequenced in a study of blood T cell repertoires in COVID-19. Only in-frame clones appear in the TCRdb table, and some are missing; sequencing was by immunoSEQ multiplex PCR. Of around 98,000 clones listed, around 75% were seen once; the top ten hold around 24%. Sequenced material: peripheral blood. Receptors originate from a man aged 65-85 years with acute or convalescent COVID-19.

V is TRBV5-1 and J is TRBJ2-1, with 10 positions matching TRBD2. The CDR3 length is 14 residues. CDR1 SGHRS and CDR2 YFSETQ come from the germline V gene. The V and J ends lost 4 bases and 6 bases, in that order; junction bases with no gene match: 4. For the CDR3, the DNA is TGCGCCAGCAGCCCCAGGACTAGCGGCAATGAGCAGTTCTTC. Residues: CASSPRTSGNEQFF. The complete variable domain, with remaining parts taken from reference TRBV5-1 and TRBJ2-1, reads KAGVTQTPRYLIKTRGQQVTLSCSPISGHRSVSWYQQTPGQGLQFLFEYFSETQRNKGNFPGRFSGRQFSNSRSEMNVSTLELGDSALYLCASSPRTSGNEQFFGPGTRLTVL.

This chain joins TRBV4-3 and TRBJ1-2; 9 bases agree with TRBD1. The CDR3 sequence is 15 residues long. Germline lookup yields CDR1 LGHNA and CDR2 YSLEER. J was trimmed by 6 bases and V by 1 base; bases with no gene match: 6. This CDR3 is CASSQVTGTGNGYTF. The CDR3 region has the DNA TGCGCCAGCAGCCAAGTCACCGGGACAGGGAATGGCTACACCTTC.

The V call is TRBV18, the J call TRBJ1-6; no clear D gene. Germline V gene sequence: CDR1 KGHSH, CDR2 LQKENI. The CDR3 length is 15 residues. V lost 6 bases, J lost 8 bases, and 17 bases lay in between. CDR3 sequence (DNA): TGTGCCAGCTCTCCTACCTCACGATCGGATTCACCCCTCCACTTT. It translates to CASSPTSRSDSPLHF.

The gene calls are TRBV6-1 and TRBJ2-2, with 12 bases fitting TRBD2. From germline, CDR1 is MNHNS and CDR2 SASEGT. V was pared by 4 bases and J by 3 bases, with 9 bases of the junction left unmatched. This CDR3 has 18 amino acids. The CDR3 loop reads CASSGTSGKREDTGELFF. CDR3 nucleotides: TGTGCCAGCAGTGGGACTAGCGGGAAACGGGAGGACACCGGGGAGCTGTTTTTT.

The rearrangement joins TRBV4-1 to TRBJ1-2; D remains ambiguous. The V gene lost 2 bases and the J gene lost 3 bases, with 22 bases spanning the gap. Germline-derived CDR1 and CDR2 are MGHRA and YSYEKL. The CDR3 is 18 residues long. In nucleotides, the CDR3 is TGCGCCAGCAGCCAACTCGGTACAGCGGGCCCCGCGGACTATGGCTACACCTTC. Translation gives CASSQLGTAGPADYGYTF.

This chain connects TRBV28 to TRBJ1-2, with D perhaps matching TRBD1 (6 bases). This CDR3 is built from 14 residues. With 4 bases removed from V and 7 bases from J, the gap between germline ends came to 16 bases. Germline assignment: CDR1 MDHEN and CDR2 SYDVKM. The CDR3: CASSWRGGFSGYTF. The CDR3 nucleotides read TGTGCCAGCAGTTGGAGGGGGGGCTTTAGTGGCTACACCTTC.

This clone was seen only once. V is TRBV6-4 and J is TRBJ1-1, with D unresolved. Germline CDR1 and CDR2: MRHNA and SNTAGT. The length of the CDR3 is 13 residues. Trimming took 3 bases from V and 3 from J, leaving 8 bases between them. CDR3 in amino acids: CASSEGEDTEAFF. In DNA form, the CDR3 reads TGTGCCAGCAGTGAGGGAGAAGACACTGAAGCTTTCTTT.

In its sample, this clone was seen once. V is TRBV18 and J is TRBJ2-3, with D perhaps matching TRBD1 (6 bases). Trimming took 2 bases from V and 0 from J, leaving 9 bases between them. Per the germline V gene, CDR1 is KGHSH and CDR2 is LQKENI. This CDR3 has 15 residues. CDR3 DNA: TGTGCCAGCTCACCAGAACAGGGTAGCACAGATACGCAGTATTTT. This encodes CASSPEQGSTDTQYF.

The genes are TRBV11-2 and TRBJ1-2, with D possibly matching TRBD1 (5 bases). V dropped 1 base and J dropped 4 bases, with 7 bases sitting between them. The CDR3 covers 13 residues. Germline V gene data show CDR1 as SGHAT and CDR2 as FQNNGV. The CDR3 region is CASSLGGSYGYTF. The CDR3 DNA reads TGTGCCAGCAGCTTAGGGGGCTCCTATGGCTACACCTTC.

The chain uses TRBV4-3 and TRBJ2-7; 7 bases line up with TRBD2. Germline values: CDR1 LGHNA, CDR2 YSLEER. The CDR3 has 17 residues. The V and J ends lost 0 bases and 3 bases, in that order; junction bases with no gene match: 11. The CDR3 loop reads CASSQDETRGRFYEQYF. The DNA of the CDR3 is TGCGCCAGCAGCCAAGATGAGACGCGCGGGAGATTCTACGAGCAGTACTTC.

This chain joins TRBV5-4 and TRBJ2-6; 8 nucleotides match TRBD1. The CDR3 has 17 residues. After removal of 4 bases from V and 0 bases from J, the junction contained 6 bases not matched to a gene. Germline V gene data show CDR1 as SGHNT and CDR2 as YYREEE (reference sequence). CDR3: CASSARGLPSGANVLTF. CDR3 DNA: TGTGCCAGCAGCGCCAGGGGGCTACCCTCTGGGGCCAACGTCCTGACTTTC. The full variable domain, its missing parts supplied by reference TRBV5-4 and TRBJ2-6, is ETGVTQSPTHLIKTRGQQVTLRCSSQSGHNTVSWYQQALGQGPQFIFQYYREEENGRGNFPPRFSGLQFPNYSSELNVNALELDDSALYLCASSARGLPSGANVLTFGAGSRLTVL.

The chain has TRBV5-1 and TRBJ2-2; D unclear. Trimming pared 1 base from V and 6 bases from J, leaving 10 bases between. Germline assignment: CDR1 SGHRS and CDR2 YFSETQ. The length of the CDR3 is 14 residues. CDR3 sequence: CASSLSNGAGELFF. The CDR3 nucleotides are TGCGCCAGCAGCTTGTCTAACGGAGCCGGGGAGCTGTTTTTT.

J is TRBJ2-2 and V is TRBV30; D is perhaps TRBD1 (6 bases). The CDR3 contains 15 residues. Per germline, CDR1 GTSNPN and CDR2 SVGIG (reference sequence). V shed 0 bases and J shed 4 bases, with 12 bases lying between them. The chain's CDR3 is CAWSVRGGRTGELFF. In nucleotides, the CDR3 is TGTGCCTGGAGTGTACGTGGGGGCCGCACCGGGGAGCTGTTTTTT.

The V call is TRBV5-1, the J call TRBJ1-1; TRBD1 is a possible D gene (6 bases). The CDR3 consists of 14 residues. Trimming took 6 bases from V and 1 from J, leaving 13 bases between them. Germline loops: CDR1 SGHRS, CDR2 YFSETQ. This chain's CDR3 is CASTLGGGNTEAFF. The CDR3 bases are TGCGCCAGCACCCTAGGGGGGGGGAACACTGAAGCTTTCTTT.

At least ten counts were recorded for this clone. The genes are TRBV3-1 (or the pseudogene TRBV3-2) and TRBJ1-1; D is perhaps TRBD1 (6 bases). V was trimmed by 4 bases and J by 10 bases, leaving 16 bases between them. Germline V gives CDR1 LGHDT, CDR2 YNNKEL (reference sequence). The CDR3 spans 13 residues. The CDR3 nucleotides read TGTGCCAGCAGCCCACGGCAGGGGTTCCGAGCTTTCTTT. This codes for CASSPRQGFRAFF.

The chain is built from TRBV20-1 and TRBJ2-7; 9 positions agree with TRBD2. Germline loops: CDR1 DFQATT, CDR2 SNEGSKA (reference sequence). V shed 3 bases, J shed 3 bases, and the junction held 3 bases outside the gene matches. The CDR3 length is 13 residues. This CDR3 reads CSASRSGGYEQYF. The CDR3 DNA reads TGCAGTGCTAGTCGTAGCGGGGGCTACGAGCAGTACTTC.

The chain couples TRBV19 to TRBJ1-4, with 7 bases matching TRBD1. The V segment lost 6 bases and the J segment 4 bases; nucleotides outside the gene matches: 5. Germline V lookup: CDR1 LNHDA, CDR2 SQIVND (reference sequence). The CDR3 sequence is 14 residues long. DNA for the CDR3: TGTGCCAGTAGCCCACAGGGGAGTAATGAAAAACTGTTTTTT. This encodes CASSPQGSNEKLFF.

This clone was seen only a few times. V gene TRBV11-3 combines with J gene TRBJ1-1; the D gene is possibly TRBD1 (6 bases). This CDR3 has 12 residues. From germline, CDR1 is SGHNT and CDR2 YENEEA. V was trimmed by 8 bases and J by 7 bases, leaving 14 bases between them. The CDR3 region is CASGRGGGEAFF. The CDR3 region has the DNA TGTGCCAGCGGCCGGGGGGGCGGTGAAGCTTTCTTT.

The chain joins TRBV6-5 to TRBJ2-4, with D hard to call. Trimming stripped 6 bases from V and 0 bases from J, with 12 bases between. The CDR3 is 15 residues long. The germline V gene encodes CDR1 MNHEY and CDR2 SVGAGI. The CDR3 DNA sequence: TGTGCCAGCAGCTCCGACACCATAGCCAAAAACATTCAGTACTTC. It translates to CASSSDTIAKNIQYF.

V and J are TRBV19 and TRBJ2-5; D gene uncertain. This CDR3 has 13 residues. Trimming pared 3 bases from V and 0 bases from J, leaving 5 bases between. From germline, CDR1 is LNHDA and CDR2 SQIVND (reference sequence). CDR3 sequence (DNA): TGTGCCAGTAGTATCCAGAACCAAGAGACCCAGTACTTC. Translated: CASSIQNQETQYF.

This chain connects TRBV3-1 (or the pseudogene TRBV3-2) to TRBJ2-7, with 7 bases that match TRBD1. CDR1 LGHDT and CDR2 YNNKEL come from the germline V gene (reference sequence). V was pared by 0 bases and J by 11 bases, with 7 bases of the junction left unmatched. This CDR3 has 13 residues. The CDR3 is CASSQDRQGREYF. The CDR3 nucleotides are TGTGCCAGCAGCCAAGACCGACAGGGAAGGGAGTACTTC.

In DNA form, the CDR3 reads TGTGCCAGCAGTGGGGAAACGGGAGGTAATGAGCAGTTCTTC. Translating gives CASSGETGGNEQFF. The chain joins TRBV6-4 to TRBJ2-1, with TRBD2 identical over 7 bases. The CDR3 spans 14 residues. V trimming: 4 bases; J trimming: 7 bases; junction bases outside the gene matches: 7. The germline V gene encodes CDR1 MRHNA and CDR2 SNTAGT.

This clone came up a few times. This chain joins TRBV6-2 or TRBV6-3 and TRBJ1-2, with TRBD1 matching over 12 bases. The V and J ends lost 6 bases and 8 bases, in that order; junction bases with no gene match: 13. The CDR3 is 16 amino acids. CDR1 and CDR2 from the germline V gene are MNHEY and SVGEGT. The CDR3 DNA follows: TGTGCCAGCAGCTCTTTGCCGGGACAGGGGGCGCAGGGCTACACCTTC. It translates to CASSSLPGQGAQGYTF.